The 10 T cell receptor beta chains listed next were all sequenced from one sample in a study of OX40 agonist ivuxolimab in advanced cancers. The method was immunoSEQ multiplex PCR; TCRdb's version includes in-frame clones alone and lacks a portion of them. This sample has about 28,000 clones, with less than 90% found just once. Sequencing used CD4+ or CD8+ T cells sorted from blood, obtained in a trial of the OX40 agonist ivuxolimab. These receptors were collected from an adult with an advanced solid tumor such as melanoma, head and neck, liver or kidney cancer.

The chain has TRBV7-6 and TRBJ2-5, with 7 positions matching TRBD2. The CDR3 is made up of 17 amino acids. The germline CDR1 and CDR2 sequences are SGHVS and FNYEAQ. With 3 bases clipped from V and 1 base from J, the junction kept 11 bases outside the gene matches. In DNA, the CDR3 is TGTGCCAGCAGCTTTCGGATGGCGGGGGAAATCCAAGAGACCCAGTACTTC. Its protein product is CASSFRMAGEIQETQYF.

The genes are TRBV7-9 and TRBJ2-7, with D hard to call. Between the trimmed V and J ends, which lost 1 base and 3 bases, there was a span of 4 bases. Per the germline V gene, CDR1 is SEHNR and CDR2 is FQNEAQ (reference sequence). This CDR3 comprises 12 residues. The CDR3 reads CASSLVGYEQYF. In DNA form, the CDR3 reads TGTGCCAGCAGCTTAGTGGGCTACGAGCAGTACTTC. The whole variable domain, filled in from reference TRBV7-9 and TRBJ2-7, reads DTGVSQNPRHKITKRGQNVTFRCDPISEHNRLYWYRQTLGQGPEFLTYFQNEAQLEKSRLLSDRFSAERPKGSFSTLEIQRTEQGDSAMYLCASSLVGYEQYFGPGTRLTVT.

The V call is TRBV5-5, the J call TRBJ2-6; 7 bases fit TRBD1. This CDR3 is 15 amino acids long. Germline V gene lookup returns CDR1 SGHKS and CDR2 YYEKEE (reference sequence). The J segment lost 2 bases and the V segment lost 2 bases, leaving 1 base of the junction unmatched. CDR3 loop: CASSFTGAGANVLTF. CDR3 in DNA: TGTGCCAGCAGCTTTACAGGGGCTGGGGCCAACGTCCTGACTTTC.

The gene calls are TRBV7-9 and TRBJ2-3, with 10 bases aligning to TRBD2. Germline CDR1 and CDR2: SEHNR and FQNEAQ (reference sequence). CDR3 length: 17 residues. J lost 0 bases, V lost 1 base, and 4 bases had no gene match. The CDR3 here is CASSLEREGLSTDTQYF. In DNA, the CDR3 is TGTGCCAGCAGCTTAGAGCGGGAGGGCCTTAGCACAGATACGCAGTATTTT.

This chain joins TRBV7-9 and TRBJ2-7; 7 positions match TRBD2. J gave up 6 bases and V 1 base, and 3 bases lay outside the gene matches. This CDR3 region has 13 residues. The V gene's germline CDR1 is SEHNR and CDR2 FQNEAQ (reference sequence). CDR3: CASSLGASGEQYF. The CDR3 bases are TGTGCCAGCAGCTTAGGGGCTAGCGGCGAGCAGTACTTC.

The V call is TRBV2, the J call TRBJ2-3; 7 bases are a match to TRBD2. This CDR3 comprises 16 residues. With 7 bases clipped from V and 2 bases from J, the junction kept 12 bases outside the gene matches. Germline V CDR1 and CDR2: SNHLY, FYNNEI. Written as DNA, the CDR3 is TGTGCCAGCAAGGGAATGGGGGGGTCACTCACAGATACGCAGTATTTT. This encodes CASKGMGGSLTDTQYF.

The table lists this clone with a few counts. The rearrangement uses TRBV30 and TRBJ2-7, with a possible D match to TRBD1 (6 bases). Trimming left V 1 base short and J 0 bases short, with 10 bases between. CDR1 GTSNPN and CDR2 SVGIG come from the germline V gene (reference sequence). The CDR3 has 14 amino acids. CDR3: CAWSAGQSSYEQYF. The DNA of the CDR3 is TGTGCCTGGAGTGCAGGACAGAGCTCCTACGAGCAGTACTTC. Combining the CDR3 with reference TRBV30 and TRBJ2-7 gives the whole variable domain SQTIHQWPATLVQPVGSPLSLECTVEGTSNPNLYWYRQAAGRGLQLLFYSVGIGQISSEVPQNLSASRPQDRQFILSSKKLLLSDSGFYLCAWSAGQSSYEQYFGPGTRLTVT.

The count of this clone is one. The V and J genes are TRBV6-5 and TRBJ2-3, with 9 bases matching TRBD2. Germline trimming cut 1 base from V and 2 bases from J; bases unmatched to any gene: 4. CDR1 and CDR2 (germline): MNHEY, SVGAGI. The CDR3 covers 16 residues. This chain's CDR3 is CASSYYLAGNTDTQYF. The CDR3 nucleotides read TGTGCCAGCAGTTACTACCTAGCGGGAAACACAGATACGCAGTATTTT.

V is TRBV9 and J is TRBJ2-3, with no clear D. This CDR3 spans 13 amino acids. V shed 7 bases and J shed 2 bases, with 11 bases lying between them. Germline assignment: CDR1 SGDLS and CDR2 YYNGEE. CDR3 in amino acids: CASRWQTTDTQYF. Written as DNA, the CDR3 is TGTGCCAGCCGATGGCAAACCACAGATACGCAGTATTTT. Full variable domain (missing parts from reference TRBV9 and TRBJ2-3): DSGVTQTPKHLITATGQRVTLRCSPRSGDLSVYWYQQSLDQGLQFLIQYYNGEERAKGNILERFSAQQFPDLHSELNLSSLELGDSALYFCASRWQTTDTQYFGPGTRLTVL.

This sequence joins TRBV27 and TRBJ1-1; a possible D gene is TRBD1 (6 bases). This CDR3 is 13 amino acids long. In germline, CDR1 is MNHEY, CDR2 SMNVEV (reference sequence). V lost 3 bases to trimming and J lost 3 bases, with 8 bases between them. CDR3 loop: CASSLTGYTEAFF. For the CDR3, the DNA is TGTGCCAGCAGTTTGACAGGATACACTGAAGCTTTCTTT.